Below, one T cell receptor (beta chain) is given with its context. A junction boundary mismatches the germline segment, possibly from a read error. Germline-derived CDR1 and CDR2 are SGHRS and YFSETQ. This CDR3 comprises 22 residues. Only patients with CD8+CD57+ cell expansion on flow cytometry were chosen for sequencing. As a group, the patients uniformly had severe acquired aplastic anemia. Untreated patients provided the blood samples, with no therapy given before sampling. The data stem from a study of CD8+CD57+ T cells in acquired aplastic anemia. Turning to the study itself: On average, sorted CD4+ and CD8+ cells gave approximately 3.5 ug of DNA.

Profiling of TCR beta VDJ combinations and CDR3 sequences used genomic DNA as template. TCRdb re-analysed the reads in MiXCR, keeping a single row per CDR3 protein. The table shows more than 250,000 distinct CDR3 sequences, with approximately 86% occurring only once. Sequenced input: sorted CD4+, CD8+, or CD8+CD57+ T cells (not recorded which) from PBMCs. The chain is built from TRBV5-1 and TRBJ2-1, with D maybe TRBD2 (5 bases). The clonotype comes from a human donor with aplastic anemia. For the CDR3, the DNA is TGCGACAGCAGCTTCTACATCAGCAACGCTACCCTCGGGGATAGCTCCTACAATGAGCAGTTCTTC. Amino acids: CDSSFYISNATLGDSSYNEQFF.